This is a list of T cell receptor beta chains from one sample in a study of T-cell memory formation after mild COVID-19. TCRdb re-called the 5' RACE reads with MiXCR, one entry per CDR3 protein. The sample has around 180,000 distinct CDR3 sequences, around 18% seen once. The sample taken for sequencing was PBMCs or a T cell subset sorted from them (not recorded which). All receptors derive from a man between 18 and 29 years old who had mild COVID-19 (a few samples of this study predate the infection). Cell type and time point are not known. Both conserved end residues are part of each CDR3. A D gene is named only where the DNA matches it firmly. The size of a clone is reported for some rows only, either as once, few or many, or as a class for expanded clones.

j_gene: TRBJ1-6
d_gene: .
abundance: .
v_gene: TRBV18
CDR3nt: TGTGCCAGCTCATATGTATCTAGTGGTTCACCCCTCCACTTT
CDR3aa: CASSYVSSGSPLHF

j_gene: TRBJ1-6
d_gene: .
abundance: .
v_gene: TRBV7-3
CDR3nt: TGTGCCAGCAGCTCGACTAATAATTCACCCCTCCACTTT
CDR3aa: CASSSTNNSPLHF

j_gene: TRBJ2-3
d_gene: .
abundance: .
v_gene: TRBV5-1
CDR3nt: TGCGCCAGCAGCTCTGACAGCCCCACAGATACGCAGTATTTT
CDR3aa: CASSSDSPTDTQYF

j_gene: TRBJ2-3
d_gene: TRBD2
abundance: .
v_gene: TRBV11-2
CDR3nt: TGTGCCAGCAGCTCCGGACTAGCGGGGGGAATCACAGATACGCAGTATTTT
CDR3aa: CASSSGLAGGITDTQYF

j_gene: TRBJ2-2
d_gene: .
abundance: many
v_gene: TRBV5-1
CDR3nt: TGCGCCAGCAGCTTGCTCGACAGTGATAACACCGGGGAGCTGTTTTTT
CDR3aa: CASSLLDSDNTGELFF

j_gene: TRBJ1-5
d_gene: TRBD1
abundance: .
v_gene: TRBV6-8
CDR3nt: TGTGCCAGCAGTCCACAGGGGATGAAGGATCAGCCCCAGCATTTT
CDR3aa: CASSPQGMKDQPQHF

j_gene: TRBJ1-2
d_gene: .
abundance: .
v_gene: TRBV4-2
CDR3nt: TGTGCCAGCAGCCAAGATCGAGGATCCGGGTCTAACTATGGCTACACCTTC
CDR3aa: CASSQDRGSGSNYGYTF

j_gene: TRBJ1-4
d_gene: .
abundance: .
v_gene: TRBV20-1
CDR3nt: TGCAGTGCTAGATACCGGACTCTTGCAACTAATGAAAAACTGTTTTTT
CDR3aa: CSARYRTLATNEKLFF

j_gene: TRBJ2-1
d_gene: TRBD2
abundance: few
v_gene: TRBV7-3
CDR3nt: TGTGCCAGCAGCTCCCGGACTAGCGGGGGGGCCTACAATGAGCAGTTCTTC
CDR3aa: CASSSRTSGGAYNEQFF

j_gene: TRBJ1-1
d_gene: TRBD1
abundance: .
v_gene: TRBV4-1
CDR3nt: TGCGCCAGCAGCCATGGACACACCCGGGACAGGGGGACTGAAGCTTTCTTT
CDR3aa: CASSHGHTRDRGTEAFF

j_gene: TRBJ2-5
d_gene: TRBD1
abundance: few
v_gene: TRBV12-3/TRBV12-4
CDR3nt: TGTGCCAGCAGTTCTCGGACAGGGGGAAAGACCCAGTACTTC
CDR3aa: CASSSRTGGKTQYF

j_gene: TRBJ2-3
d_gene: .
abundance: .
v_gene: TRBV5-6
CDR3nt: TGTGCCAGCAGCTTGGACCAGGGAGGTTCAGATACGCAGTATTTT
CDR3aa: CASSLDQGGSDTQYF